Each of the 5 T cell receptor beta chains below was sequenced from the same sample in a study of T-cell memory formation after mild COVID-19. TCRdb recomputed calls from the 5' RACE reads with MiXCR, one row per CDR3 protein. The table has 110,000 or so distinct CDR3 sequences, approximately 22% seen once. Material for sequencing was PBMCs or a T cell subset sorted from them (not recorded which). All receptors derive from a man between 18 and 29 years old who had mild COVID-19 (a few samples of this study predate the infection). Cell type and time point are not known.

J is TRBJ2-3 and V is TRBV7-2; 9 bases match TRBD2. The V gene's germline CDR1 is SGHTA and CDR2 FQGNSA. V dropped 2 bases and J dropped 6; count of bases not matched to a gene: 3. The CDR3 consists of 14 residues. The CDR3 protein is CASSLLRGGDTQYF. In nucleotides, the CDR3 is TGTGCCAGCAGCTTACTGCGGGGGGGGGATACGCAGTATTTT.

J is TRBJ2-7 and V is TRBV5-4; 8 bases are a match to TRBD1. V gave up 1 base and J gave up 3 bases; unmatched junction bases: 6. Germline values: CDR1 SGHNT, CDR2 YYREEE (reference sequence). This CDR3 is 15 amino acids long. The CDR3: CASSLWQGAGYEQYF. The CDR3, as DNA: TGTGCCAGCAGCTTGTGGCAGGGGGCTGGCTACGAGCAGTACTTC.

CDR3 sequence reads: CASSPTGGTVPQHF. In nucleotides, the CDR3 is TGTGCCAGCAGTCCGACAGGGGGGACGGTGCCCCAGCATTTT. The gene calls are TRBV7-9 and TRBJ1-5; 9 nucleotides match TRBD1. Germline V lookup: CDR1 SEHNR, CDR2 FQNEAQ (reference sequence). The V and J ends lost 6 bases and 9 bases, in that order; junction bases with no gene match: 9. The CDR3 contains 14 residues.

This clonotype was observed a few times. The CDR3 DNA sequence: TGCGCCAGCAGCCCGGAGAGGAGCTCCTACAATGAGCAGTTCTTC. It translates to CASSPERSSYNEQFF. The chain is built from TRBV4-3 and TRBJ2-1; D not certain. Germline assignment: CDR1 LGHNA and CDR2 YSLEER. The CDR3 sequence is 15 residues long. The ends were cut back, 4 bases at V and 0 bases at J, with 10 bases in the middle.

This sequence joins TRBV6-2 or TRBV6-3 and TRBJ2-7; D is tentatively TRBD1 or TRBD2 (7 bases each). Trimming pared 6 bases from V and 5 bases from J, leaving 14 bases between. This CDR3 spans 13 amino acids. The germline CDR1 and CDR2 sequences are MNHEY and SVGEGT. The CDR3 protein is CASSTGEGNEQYV. CDR3 coding DNA: TGTGCCAGCAGCACAGGGGAGGGCAACGAGCAGTACGTC.